This T cell receptor beta chain was profiled in a study of OX40 agonist ivuxolimab in advanced cancers. Points from the study as a whole: Among the nonresponders, some also had low normalized T-cell clonal expansion.

With respect to this clone: Its antigen remains unknown.

The method was immunoSEQ multiplex PCR; TCRdb's version includes in-frame clones alone and lacks a portion of them. The sample holds about 93,000 clones, around 92% seen once. Sampling of blood occurred at baseline, cycle 4 day 1, and cycle 7 day 1. This TCR was recovered from an adult with an advanced solid tumor such as melanoma, head and neck, liver or kidney cancer. Specimen: CD4+ or CD8+ T cells sorted from blood, collected in a trial of the OX40 agonist ivuxolimab.

CDR3 protein: CASSADWNEQFF. CDR3 DNA: TGTGCCAGCAGCGCCGACTGGAATGAGCAGTTCTTC. This rearrangement joins TRBV11-2 to TRBJ2-1; D gene uncertain. Germline loops: CDR1 SGHAT, CDR2 FQNNGV. The CDR3 consists of 12 residues. Trimming stripped 5 bases from V and 7 bases from J, with 9 bases between.